The 5 T cell receptor beta chains below come from one sample, sequenced in a study of monozygotic twins with inflammatory bowel disease. TCRdb derives one entry per CDR3 protein from the 5' RACE reads, leaving out DNA. The sample data list 300,000 to 350,000 distinct CDR3 sequences. The source material was blood. These receptors were collected from a human donor with ulcerative colitis or Crohn's disease, or a healthy co-twin of an affected twin (not recorded which).

This sequence joins TRBV5-4 and TRBJ2-3; TCRdb reports TRBD1, a call that lacks DNA to check it against. Germline CDR1 SGHNT, CDR2 YYREEE (reference sequence). This CDR3 comprises 16 residues. This CDR3 reads CASSHGMRGGTDTQYF. Variable domain in full (rest from reference TRBV5-4 and TRBJ2-3): ETGVTQSPTHLIKTRGQQVTLRCSSQSGHNTVSWYQQALGQGPQFIFQYYREEENGRGNFPPRFSGLQFPNYSSELNVNALELDDSALYLCASSHGMRGGTDTQYFGPGTRLTVL.

This chain connects TRBV7-6 to TRBJ2-2; TCRdb's D call of TRBD2 is untestable without DNA. This CDR3 region has 16 residues. Germline CDR1 reads SGHVS; CDR2 reads FNYEAQ. The CDR3 sequence: CASSLGLAGTSGELFF.

This chain connects TRBV12-3 or TRBV12-4 to TRBJ1-1; absent DNA, TCRdb's TRBD1 call cannot be checked. The CDR3 contains 15 residues. CDR3 sequence: CASSPDRGGSTEAFF.

The genes are TRBV7-8 and TRBJ1-3; TCRdb's assignment of TRBD1 cannot be checked, as there is no DNA. Germline V lookup: CDR1 SGHVS, CDR2 FQNEAQ. This CDR3 has 16 residues. The CDR3 reads CASSLGGPRSGNTIYF.

The chain has TRBV5-1 and TRBJ2-7; TCRdb's D call, TRBD1, is unchecked because there is no DNA. Germline CDR1 reads SGHRS; CDR2 reads YFSETQ. There are 15 residues in the CDR3. CDR3 sequence: CASSLDIGSSYEQYF. The whole variable domain, remainder taken from reference TRBV5-1 and TRBJ2-7, is KAGVTQTPRYLIKTRGQQVTLSCSPISGHRSVSWYQQTPGQGLQFLFEYFSETQRNKGNFPGRFSGRQFSNSRSEMNVSTLELGDSALYLCASSLDIGSSYEQYFGPGTRLTVT.